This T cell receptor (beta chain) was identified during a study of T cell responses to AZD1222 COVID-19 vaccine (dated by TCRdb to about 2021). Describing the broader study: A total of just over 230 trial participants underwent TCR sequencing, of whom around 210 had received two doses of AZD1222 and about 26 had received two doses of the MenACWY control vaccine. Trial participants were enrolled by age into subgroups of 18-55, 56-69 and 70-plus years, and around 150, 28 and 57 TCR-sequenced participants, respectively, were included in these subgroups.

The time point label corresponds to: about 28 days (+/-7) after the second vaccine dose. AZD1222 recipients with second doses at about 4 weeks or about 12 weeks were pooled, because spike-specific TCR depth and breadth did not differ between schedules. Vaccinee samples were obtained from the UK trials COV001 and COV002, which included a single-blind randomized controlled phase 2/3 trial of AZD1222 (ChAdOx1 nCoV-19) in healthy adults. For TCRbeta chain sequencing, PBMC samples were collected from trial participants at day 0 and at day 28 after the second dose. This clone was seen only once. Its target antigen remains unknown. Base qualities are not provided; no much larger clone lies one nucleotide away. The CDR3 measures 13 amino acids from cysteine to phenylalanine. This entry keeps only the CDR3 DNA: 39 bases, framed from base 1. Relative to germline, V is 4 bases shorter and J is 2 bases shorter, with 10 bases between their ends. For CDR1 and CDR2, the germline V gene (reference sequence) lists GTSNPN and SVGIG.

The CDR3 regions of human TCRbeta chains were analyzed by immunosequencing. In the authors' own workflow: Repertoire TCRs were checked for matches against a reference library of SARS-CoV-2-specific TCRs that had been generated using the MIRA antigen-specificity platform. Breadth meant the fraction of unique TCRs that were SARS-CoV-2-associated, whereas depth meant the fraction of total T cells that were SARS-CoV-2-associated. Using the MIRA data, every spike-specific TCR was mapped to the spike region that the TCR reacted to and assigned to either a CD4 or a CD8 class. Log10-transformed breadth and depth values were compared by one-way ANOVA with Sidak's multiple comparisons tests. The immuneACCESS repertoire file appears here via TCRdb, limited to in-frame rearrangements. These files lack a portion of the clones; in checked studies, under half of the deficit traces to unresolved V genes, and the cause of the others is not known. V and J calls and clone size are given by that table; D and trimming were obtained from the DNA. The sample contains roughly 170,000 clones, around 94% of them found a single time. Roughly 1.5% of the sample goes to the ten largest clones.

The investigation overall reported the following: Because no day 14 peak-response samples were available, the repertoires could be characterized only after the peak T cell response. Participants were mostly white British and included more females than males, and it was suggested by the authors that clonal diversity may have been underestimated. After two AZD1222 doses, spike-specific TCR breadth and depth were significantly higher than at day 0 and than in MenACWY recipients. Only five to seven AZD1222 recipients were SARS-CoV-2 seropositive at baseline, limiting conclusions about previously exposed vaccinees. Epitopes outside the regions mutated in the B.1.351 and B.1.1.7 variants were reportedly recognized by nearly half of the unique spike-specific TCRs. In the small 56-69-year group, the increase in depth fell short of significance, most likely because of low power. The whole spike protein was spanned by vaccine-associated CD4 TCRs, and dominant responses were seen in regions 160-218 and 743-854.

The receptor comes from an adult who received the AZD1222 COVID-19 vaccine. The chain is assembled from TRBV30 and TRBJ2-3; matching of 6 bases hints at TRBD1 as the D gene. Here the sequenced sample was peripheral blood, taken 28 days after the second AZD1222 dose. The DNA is TGTGCCTGGACAACAGGGAACACAGATACGCAGTATTTT. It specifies CAWTTGNTDTQYF. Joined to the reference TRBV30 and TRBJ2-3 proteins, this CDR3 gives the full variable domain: SQTIHQWPATLVQPVGSPLSLECTVEGTSNPNLYWYRQAAGRGLQLLFYSVGIGQISSEVPQNLSASRPQDRQFILSSKKLLLSDSGFYLCAWTTGNTDTQYFGPGTRLTVL.